This entry lists 5 T cell receptor beta chains sequenced from one sample in a study of regulatory T cells in long-lasting Graves disease. The time point is: persistent/refractory GD, antithyroid drugs over 5 years with positive TRAb. Construction of the TCR library relied on RNA isolated from PBMCs. CDR3-region Arm-PCR and iRepertoire HTBI primers produced the TCR beta libraries. Using its own MiXCR run on the multiplex PCR reads, TCRdb lists one record per CDR3 protein. This sample has almost 350,000 distinct CDR3 sequences; around 20% occur once, and the top ten carry just under 30%. Specimen: peripheral blood mononuclear cells (PBMCs), collected when the disease was refractory, from a patient treated with antithyroid drugs. These receptors were collected from a female donor with Graves disease.

This clonotype occurred many times. The genes are TRBV7-9 and TRBJ2-5, with D uncertain. This CDR3 has 16 amino acids. Trimming pared 4 bases from V and 0 bases from J, leaving 15 bases between. From germline, CDR1 is SEHNR and CDR2 FQNEAQ (reference sequence). The CDR3 sequence is CASSSSISMYQETQYF. The CDR3 DNA is TGTGCCAGCAGCTCCTCTATTTCGATGTACCAAGAGACCCAGTACTTC. Full variable domain (rest looked up from reference TRBV7-9 and TRBJ2-5): DTGVSQNPRHKITKRGQNVTFRCDPISEHNRLYWYRQTLGQGPEFLTYFQNEAQLEKSRLLSDRFSAERPKGSFSTLEIQRTEQGDSAMYLCASSSSISMYQETQYFGPGTRLLVL.

The chain is built from TRBV7-9 and TRBJ2-4, with no clear D. CDR1 is SEHNR, CDR2 FQNEAQ, per germline (reference sequence). The CDR3 sequence is 16 residues long. V was trimmed by 8 bases and J by 3 bases, leaving 20 bases between them. This CDR3 is CASQNTGNIGKNIQYF. CDR3 in DNA: TGTGCCAGCCAGAACACGGGCAACATTGGCAAAAACATTCAGTACTTC. The full variable domain, completed using reference TRBV7-9 and TRBJ2-4, is DTGVSQNPRHKITKRGQNVTFRCDPISEHNRLYWYRQTLGQGPEFLTYFQNEAQLEKSRLLSDRFSAERPKGSFSTLEIQRTEQGDSAMYLCASQNTGNIGKNIQYFGAGTRLSVL.

A word on this clonotype: Its ends do not fully match the called genes, so a read error is possible. V gene TRBV28 combines with J gene TRBJ1-1, with 7 bases matching TRBD1. Germline CDR1 is MDHEN and CDR2 is SYDVKM. There are 15 residues in the CDR3. CDR3 amino acids: CASSPRQGSVDEASF. In DNA form, the CDR3 reads TGTGCCAGCAGCCCTCGACAGGGATCGGTCGATGAAGCTTCCTTT.

This clonotype was observed a few times. V gene TRBV27 combines with J gene TRBJ2-2; weak D call: TRBD1 (6 bases). V was cut by 2 bases and J by 2 bases, with 15 bases left in between. Germline V gene data show CDR1 as MNHEY and CDR2 as SMNVEV (reference sequence). The CDR3 is 17 residues long. This chain's CDR3 is CASSLLGQHVNTGELFF. CDR3 DNA: TGTGCCAGCAGTTTACTCGGACAGCATGTAAACACCGGGGAGCTGTTTTTT.

Comments on this clonotype: Given a much more abundant clone one base away, this may be a read error. V usage is TRBV12-3 or TRBV12-4 and J usage is TRBJ1-5; D not certain. The CDR3 has 13 residues. The ends were cut back, 3 bases at V and 10 bases at J, with 13 bases in the middle. The CDR3 here is CASSFTVGHPQHF. For the CDR3, the DNA is TGTGCCAGCAGTTTCACAGTCGGTCACCCCCAGCATTTT.